The 29 T cell receptor beta chains presented below share a single source sample, sequenced in a study of T-cell memory formation after mild COVID-19. A single record per CDR3 protein comes from TCRdb applying MiXCR to the 5' RACE reads. Of some 45,000 distinct CDR3 sequences in the sample, around a quarter were seen once. What was sequenced was PBMCs or a T cell subset sorted from them (not recorded which). Every receptor here comes from a man aged 18 to 29 who had mild COVID-19 (a few samples of this study predate the infection). Cell type and time point are not known.

Only a few counts were recorded for this clonotype. V and J are TRBV20-1 and TRBJ2-7, with 8 bases matching TRBD1. In germline, CDR1 is DFQATT, CDR2 SNEGSKA (reference sequence). The CDR3 has 15 amino acids. V shed 3 bases, J shed 3 bases, and the junction held 10 bases outside the gene matches. The CDR3 spells CSARDRQGPDYEQYV. For the CDR3, the DNA is TGCAGTGCTAGGGACCGACAGGGGCCGGACTACGAGCAGTACGTC.

This clonotype was seen a handful of times. This chain links TRBV6-2 or TRBV6-3 with TRBJ1-1; D gene ambiguous. The CDR3 consists of 13 residues. Per the germline V gene, CDR1 is MNHEY and CDR2 is SVGEGT. V was clipped by 6 bases and J by 0 bases, with 8 bases between them. The CDR3 DNA follows: TGTGCCAGCAGCCCCGGAGTGAACACTGAAGCTTTCTTT. Amino acids: CASSPGVNTEAFF.

This clonotype was observed a handful of times. The gene calls are TRBV9 and TRBJ2-7, with TRBD1 identical over 8 bases. The CDR3 spans 16 residues. V lost 2 bases to trimming and J lost 5 bases; unmatched junction nucleotides: 12. Germline-derived CDR1 and CDR2 are SGDLS and YYNGEE. This CDR3 reads CASSVMVRGRIDEQYF. The CDR3 coding sequence is TGTGCCAGCAGCGTGATGGTCAGGGGGCGCATCGACGAGCAGTACTTC.

This clonotype was counted many times. V usage is TRBV20-1 and J usage is TRBJ2-3; the D gene is possibly TRBD2 (7 bases). This CDR3 contains 14 residues. Germline CDR1 and CDR2: DFQATT and SNEGSKA (reference sequence). The V end lost 4 bases, the J end lost 2 bases, and 13 bases lay between the germline ends. The CDR3 sequence is CSATRGGFTDTQYF. DNA for the CDR3: TGCAGTGCTACGAGGGGGGGTTTCACAGATACGCAGTATTTT.

The chain uses TRBV7-2 and TRBJ2-2, with TRBD2 identical over 9 bases. The CDR3 is 18 residues long. CDR1 and CDR2 (germline): SGHTA, FQGNSA. V shed 1 base and J 7 bases; nucleotides not matched to a gene: 13. The CDR3 DNA sequence: TGTGCCAGCAGCTTAGGGCCCTTGGCTAGCGGGGATGGCGGGGAGCTGTTTTTT. It translates to CASSLGPLASGDGGELFF.

A few counts support this clonotype. This chain uses TRBV5-1 with TRBJ1-4, with D possibly TRBD1 on 5 matching bases. CDR1 is SGHRS and CDR2 is YFSETQ in the germline V gene. Trimming left V 0 bases short and J 0 bases short, with 9 bases between. CDR3 length: 16 amino acids. DNA for the CDR3: TGCGCCAGCAGCTTGGGACAGTTTGCAACTAATGAAAAACTGTTTTTT. Translating gives CASSLGQFATNEKLFF.

The V gene is TRBV7-6, the J gene TRBJ1-5; a weak D match, TRBD1 (5 bases). There are 14 residues in the CDR3. With 6 bases removed from V and 4 bases from J, the gap between germline ends came to 13 bases. Per germline, CDR1 SGHVS and CDR2 FNYEAQ. CDR3 coding DNA: TGTGCCAGCAGTCAGGAGGCAGGGAATCAGCCCCAGCATTTT. It specifies CASSQEAGNQPQHF. The variable domain in full, with the rest retrieved from reference TRBV7-6 and TRBJ1-5, is GAGVSQSPRYKVTKRGQDVALRCDPISGHVSLYWYRQALGQGPEFLTYFNYEAQQDKSGLPNDRFSAERPEGSISTLTIQRTEQRDSAMYRCASSQEAGNQPQHFGDGTRLSIL.

A few counts support this clonotype. The chain is built from TRBV12-3 or TRBV12-4 and TRBJ2-5, with a tentative D call TRBD1 (6 bases). V was trimmed by 6 bases and J by 5 bases, leaving 13 bases between them. The CDR3 length is 13 residues. This CDR3 is CASSPADSETQYF. DNA of the CDR3: TGTGCCAGCAGCCCCGCGGACAGCGAGACCCAGTACTTC.

V and J are TRBV9 and TRBJ2-2, with a possible D match to TRBD1 (5 bases). Trimming took off 0 bases at V and 1 base at J, with 16 bases between the two ends. The CDR3 sequence is 18 residues long. CDR1 is SGDLS and CDR2 is YYNGEE in the germline V gene. The DNA for the CDR3 is TGTGCCAGCAGCGTAGCTTTTGCAGGGTCTTTGAACACCGGGGAGCTGTTTTTT. Protein sequence: CASSVAFAGSLNTGELFF.

CDR3 sequence (DNA): TGTGCCAGCAGCCAAGAGACACGGTTCGGGAGCAATCAGCCCCAGCATTTT. It yields the protein CASSQETRFGSNQPQHF. This sequence joins TRBV3-1 and TRBJ1-5, with D uncertain. V lost 0 bases to trimming and J lost 1 base, with 13 bases between them. Germline CDR1 is LGHDT and CDR2 is YNNKEL (reference sequence). The CDR3 has 17 residues.

There are a few counts of this clonotype. The chain joins TRBV5-4 to TRBJ2-1; D not certain. The CDR3 contains 11 residues. Trimming cost V 0 bases and J 10 bases, with 5 bases left between them. Germline V gene lookup returns CDR1 SGHNT and CDR2 YYREEE (reference sequence). The CDR3 DNA reads TGTGCCAGCAGCTTGGCAGGAGAGCAGTTCTTC. Its translation: CASSLAGEQFF. The full variable domain, its missing parts supplied by reference TRBV5-4 and TRBJ2-1, is ETGVTQSPTHLIKTRGQQVTLRCSSQSGHNTVSWYQQALGQGPQFIFQYYREEENGRGNFPPRFSGLQFPNYSSELNVNALELDDSALYLCASSLAGEQFFGPGTRLTVL.

V is TRBV6-5 and J is TRBJ1-2; D is perhaps TRBD1 (5 bases). V lost 6 bases, J lost 4 bases, and 6 bases lay in between. This CDR3 is built from 11 residues. The germline V gene has CDR1 MNHEY and CDR2 SVGAGI. The CDR3 DNA is TGTGCCAGCAGAAGGGGCTATGGCTACACCTTC. It translates to CASRRGYGYTF.

The chain joins TRBV11-2 to TRBJ2-3; D ambiguous. The CDR3 covers 13 residues. Between the trimmed V and J ends, which lost 5 bases and 6 bases, there was a span of 12 bases. CDR1 and CDR2 (germline): SGHAT, FQNNGV. CDR3 nucleotides: TGTGCCAGCAGCCCCTGGGGTGTTGATACGCAGTATTTT. Its protein product is CASSPWGVDTQYF.

This clonotype was picked up one time. The V and J genes are TRBV6-2 or TRBV6-3 and TRBJ2-1; 11 bases agree with TRBD1. V was pared by 4 bases and J by 6 bases, with 23 bases of the junction left unmatched. CDR3 length: 21 residues. CDR1 and CDR2 (germline): MNHEY, SVGEGT. The CDR3 coding sequence is TGTGCCAGCAGTTCGCCTTACCTACCCGGGACAGGGGGAAGATTGAGCAATGAGCAGTTCTTC. This codes for CASSSPYLPGTGGRLSNEQFF.

The rearrangement joins TRBV7-9 to TRBJ1-1, with TRBD1 matching 8 bases. Germline V gene lookup returns CDR1 SEHNR and CDR2 FQNEAQ (reference sequence). The CDR3 sequence is 14 residues long. Trimming removed 5 bases from V and 3 bases from J; junction bases left unmatched: 5. CDR3 coding DNA: TGTGCCAGCAGCGAAGACAGGGGTGACACTGAAGCTTTCTTT. Protein sequence: CASSEDRGDTEAFF.

The chain links TRBV12-3 or TRBV12-4 to TRBJ2-1; 16 bases are shared with TRBD2. After removal of 5 bases from V and 10 bases from J, the junction contained 11 bases not matched to a gene. The CDR3 is 17 residues long. The CDR3 reads CASSIPGLAGGPGEQFF. The CDR3 DNA is TGTGCCAGCAGTATACCGGGACTAGCGGGGGGGCCTGGGGAGCAGTTCTTC.

This chain connects TRBV20-1 to TRBJ2-3, with 9 bases lining up with TRBD1. Germline V gives CDR1 DFQATT, CDR2 SNEGSKA (reference sequence). The CDR3 length is 15 residues. J was trimmed by 7 bases and V by 1 base; bases with no gene match: 9. CDR3 in DNA: TGCAGTGCTAGAGTCAGGACAGGGGACCCTCATACGCAGTATTTT. Its translation: CSARVRTGDPHTQYF.

The CDR3 coding sequence is TGTGCCAGCAGTTACGGGGGGTCCTACGAGCAGTACTTC. This translates into CASSYGGSYEQYF. This rearrangement joins TRBV6-5 to TRBJ2-7; TRBD2 is a possible D gene (6 bases). The CDR3 runs 13 residues. With 2 bases removed from V and 1 base from J, the gap between germline ends came to 6 bases. The germline CDR1 and CDR2 sequences are MNHEY and SVGAGI.

The CDR3 region is CSVEELSLQFF. The CDR3 DNA reads TGCAGCGTTGAAGAACTAAGCCTGCAGTTCTTC. The chain recombines TRBV29-1 with TRBJ2-1, with D uncertain. V was trimmed by 0 bases and J by 12 bases, leaving 9 bases between them. The CDR3 loop spans 11 amino acids. Germline V gene sequence: CDR1 SQVTM, CDR2 ANQGSEA.

This clonotype was seen more than once but under ten times. The rearrangement joins TRBV11-2 to TRBJ2-5; D is possibly TRBD2 (6 bases). Germline CDR1 SGHAT, CDR2 FQNNGV. Trimming took 8 bases from V and 5 from J, leaving 12 bases between them. The CDR3 loop spans 12 amino acids. The CDR3 sequence is CASARAGETQYF. CDR3 coding DNA: TGTGCCAGCGCCCGGGCGGGGGAGACCCAGTACTTC.

The V and J genes are TRBV9 and TRBJ2-5; D is ambiguous. The V and J ends lost 3 bases and 5 bases respectively, with 8 bases between them. The germline CDR1 and CDR2 sequences are SGDLS and YYNGEE. The CDR3 is made up of 12 amino acids. The CDR3 DNA sequence: TGTGCCAGCAGCGGTAATGGTGAGACCCAGTACTTC. This codes for CASSGNGETQYF.

This clonotype turned up a few times. The DNA of the CDR3 is TGCGCCAGCAGCCAAGAGGCCTCACCCCCCTATGAGCAGTTCTTC. Protein product: CASSQEASPPYEQFF. The chain combines TRBV4-1 with TRBJ2-1; D unresolved. The V end lost 0 bases, the J end lost 8 bases, and 14 bases lay between the germline ends. This CDR3 has 15 residues. Germline CDR1 reads MGHRA; CDR2 reads YSYEKL.

V usage is TRBV4-3 and J usage is TRBJ2-5, with 7 bases identical to TRBD1. This CDR3 is built from 16 residues. Losses at the gene ends were 1 base for V and 2 bases for J; bases not matched to a gene: 7. Germline V gives CDR1 LGHNA, CDR2 YSLEER. The DNA for the CDR3 is TGCGCCAGCAGCCAAGTTTGGTCGGACAGGCAAGAGACCCAGTACTTC. Translating it yields CASSQVWSDRQETQYF.

The CDR3 DNA sequence: TGTGCCAGCAGCAGGGGTTACGAGCAGTACGTC. Its translation is CASSRGYEQYV. The genes are TRBV7-8 and TRBJ2-7; tentatively, D is TRBD1 (5 bases). The CDR3 totals 11 residues. Germline CDR1 and CDR2: SGHVS and FQNEAQ. Trimming removed 5 bases at V and 4 bases at J, with 6 bases between.

This clonotype was seen many times. This rearrangement joins TRBV6-6 to TRBJ1-2; TRBD1 is a possible D gene (6 bases). The CDR3 covers 16 residues. V lost 7 bases to trimming and J lost 1 base, with 19 bases between them. Germline V CDR1 and CDR2: MNHNY, SVGAGI (reference sequence). The CDR3 spells CASNRAPAEINYGYTF. In DNA, the CDR3 is TGTGCCAGCAACAGGGCCCCGGCGGAAATTAACTATGGCTACACCTTC.

This clonotype was detected only a few times. The V call is TRBV5-4, the J call TRBJ2-7, with D hard to call. Germline V gene data show CDR1 as SGHNT and CDR2 as YYREEE (reference sequence). Trimming took off 2 bases at V and 5 bases at J, with 5 bases between the two ends. This CDR3 region has 11 residues. The CDR3 sequence is CASSFRDEQYF. The CDR3 DNA is TGTGCCAGCAGCTTTAGGGACGAGCAGTACTTC.

This chain joins TRBV25-1 and TRBJ2-7; TRBD1 aligns across 7 bases. The CDR3 sequence is 13 residues long. CDR1 is MGHDK and CDR2 is SYGVNS in the germline V gene. V shed 4 bases and J 2 bases; nucleotides not matched to a gene: 2. As DNA, the CDR3 is TGTGCCAGCAGTGCGACAGGGACCTACGAGCAGTACTTC. This sequence encodes CASSATGTYEQYF.

The genes are TRBV27 and TRBJ2-7; 7 bases match TRBD1. V lost 5 bases, J lost 2 bases, and 3 bases stayed unmatched. There are 13 residues in the CDR3. Germline V gives CDR1 MNHEY, CDR2 SMNVEV (reference sequence). In DNA form, the CDR3 reads TGTGCCAGCAGTCCCGGGACAGCCTACGAGCAGTACGTC. It translates to CASSPGTAYEQYV.

V and J are TRBV4-1 and TRBJ2-7, with TRBD1 as a possible D gene (6 bases). The CDR3 consists of 14 residues. CDR1 and CDR2 (germline): MGHRA, YSYEKL. Trimming left V 4 bases short and J 5 bases short, with 15 bases between. The CDR3 region is CASSPSVGAHEQYV. CDR3 coding DNA: TGCGCCAGCAGCCCCTCGGTGGGGGCCCACGAGCAGTACGTC.